These T cell receptor beta chains were read from a single sample in a study of neurological immune-mediated disorders. TCRdb recomputed calls from the 5' RACE reads with MiXCR, one row per CDR3 protein. The table shows under 90,000 distinct CDR3 sequences, with 10% to 13% occurring only once. Material for sequencing was PBMCs. These receptors came from a man aged 35 to 55 in good health. Both conserved end residues are part of each CDR3. Each record gives: D gene, V gene, clone size, J gene, CDR3 DNA, CDR3 protein. The D gene is left open where the match is weak. A clone size is listed for some rows: how often the clone was seen (once, few, many), or a class if it is expanded.

.,TRBV28,few,TRBJ2-6,TGTGCCAGCAATCGGTTGACAGGAAAAGGCTCTGGGGCCAACGTCCTGACTTTC,CASNRLTGKGSGANVLTF
.,TRBV29-1,many,TRBJ2-1,TGCAGCGTTGGGCAGGGAGGGGGGGTCAATGAGCAGTTCTTC,CSVGQGGGVNEQFF
.,TRBV18,many,TRBJ1-4,TGTGCCAGCTCACCCGGGGTTATCACTAATGAAAAACTGTTTTTT,CASSPGVITNEKLFF
.,TRBV5-6,many,TRBJ2-3,TGTGCCAGCAGCTCTCAGTGGGGTACAACAGATACGCAGTATTTT,CASSSQWGTTDTQYF
.,TRBV12-3/TRBV12-4,many,TRBJ2-3,TGTGCCAGCAGTTTACCGGCCCTACTTTCGGTAGGGGCCGGCACAGATACGCAGTATTTT,CASSLPALLSVGAGTDTQYF
.,TRBV5-1,many,TRBJ2-1,TGCGCCAGCAGCATTGGACGGCCAAGCGATGAGCAGTTCTTC,CASSIGRPSDEQFF
.,TRBV5-1,.,TRBJ2-1,TGCGCCAGCAGCTTTGGCAGGGGACTATACAAGGAGCAGTTCTTC,CASSFGRGLYKEQFF
TRBD2,TRBV10-3,many,TRBJ2-1,TGTGCCATCAGTCCCTTGTCGGGAGGTGACAATGAGCAGTTCTTC,CAISPLSGGDNEQFF
.,TRBV7-2,many,TRBJ2-1,TGTGCCAGCACCCAGGGAGGGGGGGACAATGAGCAGTTCTTC,CASTQGGGDNEQFF
.,TRBV29-1,many,TRBJ1-1,TGCAGCGTTGGCAGCCCGAACACTGAAGCTTTCTTT,CSVGSPNTEAFF
.,TRBV29-1,many,TRBJ1-1,TGCAGCGTGGACCCCGGGAGTGAAGCTTTCTTT,CSVDPGSEAFF